These 32 T cell receptor beta chains share one sample of origin, sequenced in a study of HIV-infected patients and healthy controls (dated 2014 in TCRdb). Since whole blood was used without any cell fractionation, the repertoire reflected all peripheral T cells in unsorted form. Library generation was performed with 5' RACE. The reads were generated on an Illumina MiSeq. 500 ng RNA was reverse transcribed with SuperScript III using primers against the alpha and beta constant regions. Separate libraries for the alpha and beta chains were generated through chain-specific third strand synthesis that incorporated multiplexing indices. Using fastp trimming at Q25 and MiXCR clonotype assembly, TCRdb reanalyzed the public sequencing data and kept in-frame beta chains. Records with the same CDR3 protein are collapsed into one entry carrying the most frequent genes and DNA. The sample table records 10,000 or so distinct CDR3 sequences; about 5.2% of these occur just once. About 14% of the sample is held by the ten biggest clonotypes.

Sequencing used blood, obtained before antiretroviral therapy. Source of these receptors: an adult with HIV infection.

This clonotype was detected ten times or more. V gene TRBV5-5 combines with J gene TRBJ2-5; D may be TRBD2 (5 bases). Germline V gene data show CDR1 as SGHKS and CDR2 as YYEKEE (reference sequence). The ends were cut back, 4 bases at V and 4 bases at J, with 11 bases in the middle. There are 13 residues in the CDR3. The CDR3 reads CASSPGGRETQYF. The DNA of the CDR3 is TGTGCCAGCAGCCCAGGCGGGCGAGAGACCCAGTACTTC.

This clonotype has just a few counts. The DNA of the CDR3 is TGCGCCAGCAGCCAAGACTCTCGGGACTTAACCTACAATGAGCAGTTCTTC. This sequence encodes CASSQDSRDLTYNEQFF. The genes are TRBV4-1 and TRBJ2-1; tentative D call: TRBD2 (6 bases). Germline values: CDR1 MGHRA, CDR2 YSYEKL. The CDR3 is made up of 17 amino acids. The V end lost 0 bases, the J end lost 2 bases, and 14 bases lay between the germline ends.

Ten or more counts support this clonotype. V and J are TRBV20-1 and TRBJ1-3; no firm D call. Per the germline V gene, CDR1 is DFQATT and CDR2 is SNEGSKA (reference sequence). The V gene lost 0 bases and the J gene lost 4 bases, with 13 bases spanning the gap. The CDR3 is 15 residues long. The CDR3: CSARDLADGGNTIYF. As DNA, the CDR3 is TGCAGTGCTAGAGATCTGGCAGATGGGGGAAACACCATATATTTT.

The sample holds many counts of this clonotype. The rearrangement uses TRBV12-3 or TRBV12-4 and TRBJ2-1, with D perhaps assigned TRBD1 or TRBD2 (5 bases each). The CDR3 runs to 14 residues. The V and J ends lost 5 bases and 6 bases respectively, with 14 bases between them. CDR3 protein: CASSLMGPFNEQFF. CDR3 coding DNA: TGTGCCAGCAGTCTGATGGGACCGTTCAATGAGCAGTTCTTC.

This clonotype was counted at least ten times. J is TRBJ2-2 and V is TRBV7-9, with 8 bases that match TRBD1. The CDR3 contains 15 residues. V trimming: 6 bases; J trimming: 3 bases; junction bases outside the gene matches: 6. The germline V gene encodes CDR1 SEHNR and CDR2 FQNEAQ (reference sequence). The CDR3 is CASRAPTGDTGELFF. DNA for the CDR3: TGTGCCAGCAGGGCCCCGACAGGGGACACCGGGGAGCTGTTTTTT. Supplemented by reference TRBV7-9 and TRBJ2-2, the full variable domain reads DTGVSQNPRHKITKRGQNVTFRCDPISEHNRLYWYRQTLGQGPEFLTYFQNEAQLEKSRLLSDRFSAERPKGSFSTLEIQRTEQGDSAMYLCASRAPTGDTGELFFGEGSRLTVL.

This clonotype was recorded many times. This chain joins TRBV10-3 and TRBJ1-1, with D possibly matching TRBD1 (5 bases). The V end lost 3 bases, the J end lost 4 bases, and 12 bases lay between the germline ends. This CDR3 has 14 residues. Germline CDR1 is ENHRY and CDR2 is SYGVKD. The CDR3 is CAISDQRGSTEAFF. The CDR3 DNA reads TGTGCCATCAGTGATCAAAGGGGAAGCACTGAAGCTTTCTTT.

Sample share makes this clonotype medium-sized. The V gene is TRBV2, the J gene TRBJ1-1; D gene unclear. CDR3 length: 12 amino acids. V was trimmed by 2 bases and J by 7 bases, leaving 8 bases between them. Germline V gives CDR1 SNHLY, CDR2 FYNNEI. CDR3 DNA sequence: TGTGCCAGCAGTGAAACAGAGAGTGAAGCTTTCTTT. Translated, it gives CASSETESEAFF.

This clonotype was seen ten or more times. The chain carries TRBV19 and TRBJ2-1, with 8 bases identical to TRBD2. The CDR3 contains 14 residues. The germline V gene encodes CDR1 LNHDA and CDR2 SQIVND (reference sequence). V shed 3 bases, J shed 2 bases, and the junction held 0 bases outside the gene matches. This chain's CDR3 is CASSMGLAYNEQFF. CDR3 DNA: TGTGCCAGTAGTATGGGACTAGCCTACAATGAGCAGTTCTTC.

This clonotype was seen many times. This sequence joins TRBV25-1 and TRBJ2-3; D is unresolved. The CDR3 runs 12 residues. Trimming removed 4 bases at V and 2 bases at J, with 4 bases between. CDR1 is MGHDK and CDR2 is SYGVNS in the germline V gene. CDR3 DNA: TGTGCCAGCAGTGGCCCCACAGATACGCAGTATTTT. Translated: CASSGPTDTQYF.

This clonotype was counted a few times. The rearrangement joins TRBV6-5 to TRBJ2-1, with a weak D call TRBD2 (6 bases). Trimming stripped 0 bases from V and 7 bases from J, with 13 bases between. The CDR3 is 15 residues long. CDR1 is MNHEY and CDR2 is SVGAGI in the germline V gene. Written as DNA, the CDR3 is TGTGCCAGCAGTTACTCGCAGGGTGGGAGGAATGAGCAGTTCTTC. This codes for CASSYSQGGRNEQFF.

Relative to its sample, this clonotype is medium-sized. In DNA, the CDR3 is TGCGCCAGCAGCTTGGGAAAGGAAGCTTTCTTT. Its translation: CASSLGKEAFF. This rearrangement joins TRBV5-1 to TRBJ1-1; D ambiguous. CDR3 length equals 11 residues. Germline lookup yields CDR1 SGHRS and CDR2 YFSETQ. With 0 bases removed from V and 8 bases from J, the gap between germline ends came to 5 bases.

The J gene is TRBJ1-5, the V gene TRBV27, with D hard to call. The germline V and J ends were trimmed by 0 bases and 3 bases, with 6 bases remaining between them. The CDR3 is 14 residues long. Germline V lookup: CDR1 MNHEY, CDR2 SMNVEV (reference sequence). This CDR3 is CASSLSNPNQPQHF. CDR3 coding DNA: TGTGCCAGCAGTTTATCGAACCCCAATCAGCCCCAGCATTTT.

This clonotype was detected many times. The chain is built from TRBV20-1 and TRBJ2-7; D is possibly TRBD1 (5 bases). This CDR3 comprises 12 residues. Germline-derived CDR1 and CDR2 are DFQATT and SNEGSKA (reference sequence). Trimming left V 6 bases short and J 1 base short, with 10 bases between. CDR3 coding DNA: TGCAGTGCCAATAAGGGGTCCTACGAGCAGTACTTC. Translating gives CSANKGSYEQYF.

This clonotype was seen only a few times. The rearrangement links TRBV9 to TRBJ2-3; no firm D call. Per the germline V gene, CDR1 is SGDLS and CDR2 is YYNGEE. This CDR3 is 15 amino acids long. The V end was cut by 0 bases, the J end by 2 bases, with 10 bases between. In DNA form, the CDR3 reads TGTGCCAGCAGCGTAGGGCCCGCGGCCACAGATACGCAGTATTTT. It codes for CASSVGPAATDTQYF.

This clonotype was recorded at least ten times. This chain links TRBV27 with TRBJ2-3; 11 nucleotides line up with TRBD2. The CDR3 consists of 15 residues. V lost 7 bases, J lost 2 bases, and 5 bases stayed unmatched. The germline gives CDR1 MNHEY, CDR2 SMNVEV (reference sequence). CDR3 sequence reads: CASKGTSGPTDTQYF. CDR3 in DNA: TGTGCCAGCAAAGGGACTAGCGGACCCACAGATACGCAGTATTTT.

By share, this clonotype counts as medium-sized. The chain is built from TRBV20-1 and TRBJ1-3, with D maybe TRBD1 (6 bases). This CDR3 has 14 residues. Germline CDR1 reads DFQATT; CDR2 reads SNEGSKA (reference sequence). The germline V and J ends were trimmed by 4 bases and 0 bases, with 10 bases remaining between them. CDR3 sequence: CSATDSSSGNTIYF. DNA of the CDR3: TGCAGTGCTACGGACAGCAGCTCTGGAAACACCATATATTTT.

This clonotype was counted ten times or more. J is TRBJ2-3 and V is TRBV20-1; 7 bases agree with TRBD2. The CDR3 extends over 14 amino acids. In germline, CDR1 is DFQATT, CDR2 SNEGSKA (reference sequence). The V gene end was trimmed by 6 bases and the J gene end by 2 bases; junction bases not matched to a gene: 8. The CDR3 DNA is TGCAGTGCCCCCAGGGAGGGTTACACAGATACGCAGTATTTT. It encodes CSAPREGYTDTQYF.

This clonotype was counted many times. The rearrangement links TRBV6-6 to TRBJ2-1; D possibly corresponds to TRBD1 (6 bases). The germline V gene encodes CDR1 MNHNY and CDR2 SVGAGI (reference sequence). This CDR3 contains 13 residues. The V gene lost 0 bases and the J gene lost 7 bases, with 7 bases spanning the gap. DNA for the CDR3: TGTGCCAGCAGTTACTCACAGGGAAATGAGCAGTTCTTC. Residues: CASSYSQGNEQFF.

This clonotype showed up many times. The rearrangement links TRBV20-1 to TRBJ1-5, with unresolved D. Trimming left V 0 bases short and J 2 bases short, with 14 bases between. The CDR3 covers 16 residues. The germline V gene encodes CDR1 DFQATT and CDR2 SNEGSKA (reference sequence). Written as DNA, the CDR3 is TGCAGTGCTAGAGATATGGCCCCACGGGGCAATCAGCCCCAGCATTTT. It specifies CSARDMAPRGNQPQHF.

This clonotype was observed many times. The chain employs TRBV6-6 and TRBJ2-3; 8 positions agree with TRBD2. Germline assignment: CDR1 MNHNY and CDR2 SVGAGI (reference sequence). The CDR3 runs to 14 residues. V trimming: 4 bases; J trimming: 6 bases; junction bases outside the gene matches: 6. This CDR3 is CASSLNGGADTQYF. CDR3 bases: TGTGCCAGCAGTTTGAACGGGGGGGCCGATACGCAGTATTTT.

This clonotype is labeled medium-sized. J is TRBJ2-1 and V is TRBV7-6, with D possibly TRBD2 on 5 matching bases. This CDR3 comprises 15 residues. Trimming removed 5 bases at V and 2 bases at J, with 13 bases between. CDR1 is SGHVS, CDR2 FNYEAQ, per germline. The CDR3: CASSLAFGAYNEQFF. CDR3 in DNA: TGTGCCAGCAGCCTCGCATTCGGGGCCTACAATGAGCAGTTCTTC.

In its sample, this clonotype was seen a few times. The gene calls are TRBV13 and TRBJ1-1, with D perhaps TRBD1 (6 bases). Germline CDR1 is PRHDT and CDR2 is FYEKMQ (reference sequence). The CDR3 is made up of 14 amino acids. V was trimmed by 8 bases and J by 0 bases, leaving 13 bases between them. CDR3 residues: CASRGAALNTEAFF. The CDR3 coding sequence is TGTGCCAGCCGGGGGGCAGCTCTGAACACTGAAGCTTTCTTT.

This clonotype turned up a few times. V is TRBV2 and J is TRBJ2-1; tentative D call: TRBD2 (5 bases). Trimming pared 7 bases from V and 9 bases from J, leaving 22 bases between. The CDR3 covers 15 residues. CDR1 SNHLY and CDR2 FYNNEI come from the germline V gene. The CDR3 nucleotides read TGTGCCAGCACTAGGACTGCAGATGGTTACGGTGAGCAGTTCTTC. As protein: CASTRTADGYGEQFF.

The sample holds many counts of this clonotype. The chain uses TRBV13 and TRBJ2-1, with unresolved D. The length of the CDR3 is 14 residues. V lost 8 bases and J 7 bases, leaving 18 bases between the germline ends. CDR1 is PRHDT and CDR2 is FYEKMQ in the germline V gene (reference sequence). The CDR3 protein is CASGPGENRNEQFF. The CDR3 bases are TGTGCCAGCGGACCCGGCGAGAATAGGAATGAGCAGTTCTTC.

The table lists this clonotype with many counts. This chain links TRBV2 with TRBJ1-1, with a tentative D call TRBD1 (6 bases). V shed 6 bases and J shed 0 bases, with 17 bases lying between them. CDR1 is SNHLY and CDR2 is FYNNEI in the germline V gene. The CDR3 is 16 residues long. This CDR3 is CASRGGVPTMNTEAFF. CDR3 nucleotide sequence: TGTGCCAGCAGGGGGGGCGTCCCCACTATGAACACTGAAGCTTTCTTT. Filled out from reference TRBV2 and TRBJ1-1, the complete variable domain reads EPEVTQTPSHQVTQMGQEVILRCVPISNHLYFYWYRQILGQKVEFLVSFYNNEISEKSEIFDDQFSVERPDGSNFTLKIRSTKLEDSAMYFCASRGGVPTMNTEAFFGQGTRLTVV.

By share, this clonotype counts as medium-sized. The chain carries TRBV12-3 or TRBV12-4 and TRBJ2-7; D might be TRBD1 (5 bases). CDR3 length: 14 residues. V gave up 3 bases and J gave up 1 base, with 10 bases separating them. Here the CDR3 DNA reads TGTGCCAGCAGTTTGGCAGGGTCTTCCTACGAGCAGTACTTC. The encoded protein is CASSLAGSSYEQYF.

Many counts were recorded for this clonotype. The genes are TRBV2 and TRBJ2-3, with 12 bases identical to TRBD2. The V gene end was trimmed by 5 bases and the J gene end by 3 bases; junction bases not matched to a gene: 0. The CDR3 is 14 residues long. Looked up from germline, CDR1 is SNHLY and CDR2 is FYNNEI. The CDR3 sequence is CASSTSGRTDTQYF. As DNA, the CDR3 is TGTGCCAGCAGTACTAGCGGGAGGACAGATACGCAGTATTTT.

This clonotype was counted ten times or more. The J gene is TRBJ2-7, the V gene TRBV20-1; D remains unclear. This CDR3 spans 12 amino acids. The germline gives CDR1 DFQATT, CDR2 SNEGSKA (reference sequence). V was shortened by 4 bases and J by 3 bases, with 10 bases between the two germline ends. CDR3: CSATPINYEQYF. The CDR3 region has the DNA TGCAGTGCTACACCTATAAACTACGAGCAGTACTTC.

This clonotype has a handful of counts. The chain is built from TRBV30 and TRBJ2-2; maybe TRBD2 (5 bases). CDR3 length: 14 amino acids. V was pared by 2 bases and J by 3 bases, with 10 bases between. Germline V lookup: CDR1 GTSNPN, CDR2 SVGIG (reference sequence). CDR3 protein: CAWSLGLHTGELFF. The CDR3 DNA reads TGTGCCTGGAGTCTAGGACTTCACACCGGGGAGCTGTTTTTT.

This clonotype was recorded many times. The V and J genes are TRBV15 and TRBJ2-5; 11 bases line up with TRBD2. CDR3 length: 16 amino acids. With 2 bases clipped from V and 3 bases from J, the junction kept 5 bases outside the gene matches. Germline CDR1 reads LNHNV; CDR2 reads YYDKDF (reference sequence). The CDR3 region has the DNA TGTGCCACCAGCAGAACAACTAGCGGGGGAGAAGAGACCCAGTACTTC. It yields the protein CATSRTTSGGEETQYF.

By proportion, this clonotype is medium-sized. This rearrangement joins TRBV29-1 to TRBJ1-2; TRBD1 agrees at 8 bases. The CDR3 is 13 residues long. Per germline, CDR1 SQVTM and CDR2 ANQGSEA. V trimming: 1 base; J trimming: 5 bases; junction bases outside the gene matches: 3. The CDR3 region is CSVEVGTGYGYTF. The CDR3 nucleotides read TGCAGCGTTGAAGTAGGGACAGGTTATGGCTACACCTTC.

This clonotype was recorded many times. V usage is TRBV24-1 and J usage is TRBJ2-3, with D unresolved. The CDR3 contains 15 residues. Germline V gene sequence: CDR1 KGHDR, CDR2 SFDVKD. V was trimmed by 0 bases and J by 0 bases, leaving 6 bases between them. Here the CDR3 DNA reads TGTGCCACCAGTGATTTGCTCGGGAGCACAGATACGCAGTATTTT. It codes for CATSDLLGSTDTQYF.